Presented here are 29 T cell receptor beta chains from one specimen sequenced in a study of blood T cell repertoires in COVID-19. Produced via immunoSEQ multiplex PCR; TCRdb's table is partial and in-frame only. This sample yields about 80,000 clones, of which about 82% are seen a single time; 9.6% belongs to the top ten. The source material was peripheral blood. These receptors all come from a man between 45 and 60 years old with COVID-19, enrolled during active disease.

This clone was observed a single time. V usage is TRBV19 and J usage is TRBJ2-1, with TRBD2 matching 7 bases. Germline trimming cut 1 base from V and 6 bases from J; bases unmatched to any gene: 6. The CDR3 is 15 residues long. Germline V CDR1 and CDR2: LNHDA, SQIVND (reference sequence). The CDR3 protein is CASSIGSGLSNEQFF. The CDR3 DNA reads as TGTGCCAGTAGTATAGGTAGCGGGCTTTCCAATGAGCAGTTCTTC.

The chain recombines TRBV9 with TRBJ2-5; 13 bases are a match to TRBD2. There are 16 residues in the CDR3. From germline, CDR1 is SGDLS and CDR2 YYNGEE. Losses at the gene ends were 4 bases for V and 5 bases for J; bases not matched to a gene: 8. The CDR3 protein is CASSPRTSGSRETQYF. The CDR3 DNA reads as TGTGCCAGCAGCCCGCGGACTAGCGGGAGTAGGGAGACCCAGTACTTC.

The chain combines TRBV27 with TRBJ2-1; a weak D match, TRBD1 (5 bases). The length of the CDR3 is 15 residues. V was trimmed by 2 bases and J by 4 bases, leaving 12 bases between them. Per the germline V gene, CDR1 is MNHEY and CDR2 is SMNVEV (reference sequence). The CDR3 here is CASSLSDSKYNEQFF. The CDR3 DNA follows: TGTGCCAGCAGTTTAAGTGACAGTAAATACAATGAGCAGTTCTTC.

This clone was seen a handful of times. In DNA, the CDR3 is TGTGCCAGCAGCGTAGATGGAGGGAGGTTCTACGAGCAGTACTTC. Protein: CASSVDGGRFYEQYF. The chain joins TRBV9 to TRBJ2-7; possibly TRBD2 for D (6 bases). CDR1 is SGDLS, CDR2 YYNGEE, per germline. The CDR3 length is 15 residues. V was cut by 0 bases and J by 3 bases, with 13 bases left in between.

The chain joins TRBV7-9 to TRBJ2-7; D is uncertain. Trimming shortened V by 2 bases and J by 5 bases, and 13 bases separated the two germline ends. The CDR3 length is 14 residues. The germline gives CDR1 SEHNR, CDR2 FQNEAQ (reference sequence). CDR3 sequence reads: CASSLMSKRHEQYF. CDR3 bases: TGTGCCAGCAGCTTAATGAGTAAGCGCCACGAGCAGTACTTC.

This chain links TRBV6-1 with TRBJ2-4, with a weak D call TRBD1 (5 bases). V was shortened by 2 bases and J by 1 base, with 12 bases between the two germline ends. Germline CDR1 reads MNHNS; CDR2 reads SASEGT. CDR3 size: 16 residues. CDR3: CASSERQGRAKNIQYF. In DNA, the CDR3 is TGTGCCAGCAGTGAAAGGCAGGGAAGGGCCAAAAACATTCAGTACTTC.

This rearrangement joins TRBV7-2 to TRBJ2-7; 7 bases agree with TRBD2. The V gene's germline CDR1 is SGHTA and CDR2 FQGNSA. The CDR3 is 15 residues long. The V segment lost 1 base and the J segment 4 bases; nucleotides outside the gene matches: 7. CDR3 sequence (DNA): TGTGCCAGCAGCTTAGGGGGGAGGGCGCTTTACGAGCAGTACTTC. It specifies CASSLGGRALYEQYF. Combining the CDR3 with reference TRBV7-2 and TRBJ2-7 gives the whole variable domain GAGVSQSPSNKVTEKGKDVELRCDPISGHTALYWYRQSLGQGLEFLIYFQGNSAPDKSGLPSDRFSAERTGGSVSTLTIQRTQQEDSAVYLCASSLGGRALYEQYFGPGTRLTVT.

In this sample, this clone is medium-sized. The chain is built from TRBV7-8 and TRBJ2-1; 9 bases agree with TRBD2. V shed 4 bases, J shed 6 bases, and the junction held 7 bases outside the gene matches. Germline CDR1 and CDR2: SGHVS and FQNEAQ. There are 15 residues in the CDR3. CDR3 in DNA: TGTGCCAGCAGCTCGCCCCTGACTAGCGGCAATGAGCAGTTCTTC. The encoded protein is CASSSPLTSGNEQFF.

This clone was detected once. V gene TRBV2 combines with J gene TRBJ2-7; D perhaps matches TRBD2 (6 bases). V shed 5 bases and J shed 2 bases, with 10 bases lying between them. This CDR3 has 13 amino acids. CDR1 and CDR2 (germline): SNHLY, FYNNEI. For the CDR3, the DNA is TGTGCCAGCAGTCGGGACTCTACCTACGAGCAGTACTTC. Its protein is CASSRDSTYEQYF.

The chain carries TRBV28 and TRBJ1-2, with D hard to call. V dropped 4 bases and J dropped 2 bases, with 11 bases sitting between them. The CDR3 loop spans 14 amino acids. Germline-derived CDR1 and CDR2 are MDHEN and SYDVKM. This CDR3 reads CASSSENFNYGYTF. The CDR3 DNA reads as TGTGCCAGCAGTTCCGAAAACTTCAACTATGGCTACACCTTC.

The chain employs TRBV7-3 and TRBJ2-3; 7 positions match TRBD1. V lost 4 bases and J lost 6; bases outside the gene matches: 7. Germline CDR1 SGHTA, CDR2 FQGTGA. The CDR3 totals 14 residues. Here the CDR3 DNA reads TGTGCCAGCAGCTACACAGGGGCTGAGGATACGCAGTATTTT. The encoded protein is CASSYTGAEDTQYF.

V and J are TRBV5-6 and TRBJ1-2; D is undetermined. The CDR3 totals 13 residues. Germline CDR1 SGHDT, CDR2 YYEEEE. Trimming shortened V by 0 bases and J by 8 bases, and 11 bases separated the two germline ends. Here the CDR3 reads CASSLASGVGYTF. The CDR3 nucleotides are TGTGCCAGCAGCTTGGCATCCGGGGTCGGCTACACCTTC.

This chain joins TRBV23-1 and TRBJ1-5, with D possibly being TRBD1 (5 bases). TRBV23-1 is marked as an open reading frame, function uncertain. The CDR3 sequence is 13 residues long. Trimming pared 0 bases from V and 6 bases from J, leaving 6 bases between. CDR3 sequence (DNA): TGCGCCAGCAGTCAATCGGGGGGTCAGCCCCAGCATTTT. Its translation is CASSQSGGQPQHF.

The chain has TRBV28 and TRBJ1-5; D is ambiguous. CDR3 length: 15 amino acids. Looked up from germline, CDR1 is MDHEN and CDR2 is SYDVKM. V dropped 6 bases and J dropped 3 bases, with 15 bases sitting between them. DNA for the CDR3: TGTGCCAGCAGAGCGGAGGAACCCATCAATCAGCCCCAGCATTTT. It yields the protein CASRAEEPINQPQHF.

The V call is TRBV7-2, the J call TRBJ1-5; TRBD1 matches at 7 bases. Trimming took 7 bases from V and 5 from J; bases not matched to a gene: 5. CDR1 and CDR2 (germline): SGHTA, FQGNSA. The CDR3 covers 13 residues. The CDR3 DNA sequence: TGTGCCAGCAACACACAGGGGTATCAGCCCCAGCATTTT. This codes for CASNTQGYQPQHF.

This sequence joins TRBV20-1 and TRBJ1-2; weak D call: TRBD1 (5 bases). Between the trimmed V and J ends, which lost 3 bases and 7 bases, there was a span of 9 bases. The CDR3 sequence is 11 residues long. Germline CDR1 is DFQATT and CDR2 is SNEGSKA (reference sequence). CDR3 nucleotide sequence: TGCAGTGCTAGTCAGGGAGGTGGCTACACCTTC. Translation: CSASQGGGYTF.

This chain connects TRBV7-2 to TRBJ2-3, with D perhaps TRBD2 (6 bases). Deletions cut 5 bases from V and 5 bases from J, with 20 bases between. The germline gives CDR1 SGHTA, CDR2 FQGNSA. This CDR3 spans 16 amino acids. Here the CDR3 reads CASSPRGTTSGDTQYF. The DNA of the CDR3 is TGTGCCAGCAGCCCCCGGGGGACGACCTCAGGAGATACGCAGTATTTT. The whole variable domain, filled in from reference TRBV7-2 and TRBJ2-3, reads GAGVSQSPSNKVTEKGKDVELRCDPISGHTALYWYRQSLGQGLEFLIYFQGNSAPDKSGLPSDRFSAERTGGSVSTLTIQRTQQEDSAVYLCASSPRGTTSGDTQYFGPGTRLTVL.

By sample share, this clone is medium-sized. The V and J genes are TRBV24-1 and TRBJ2-5, with a possible D match to TRBD2 (6 bases). The CDR3 spans 16 residues. Deletions cut 1 base from V and 3 bases from J, with 14 bases between. Germline lookup yields CDR1 KGHDR and CDR2 SFDVKD. This CDR3 is CATSDFGGWGKETQYF. The CDR3 nucleotides read TGTGCCACCAGTGATTTTGGAGGGTGGGGAAAAGAGACCCAGTACTTC.

V usage is TRBV9 and J usage is TRBJ2-2; D is undetermined. The V end lost 0 bases, the J end lost 1 base, and 7 bases lay between the germline ends. Germline loops: CDR1 SGDLS, CDR2 YYNGEE. This CDR3 comprises 15 residues. CDR3: CASSVATGNTGELFF. The CDR3 DNA reads as TGTGCCAGCAGCGTAGCTACCGGGAACACCGGGGAGCTGTTTTTT.

The rearrangement uses TRBV5-1 and TRBJ2-7; possibly TRBD2 for D (7 bases). The CDR3 has 16 residues. Germline V CDR1 and CDR2: SGHRS, YFSETQ. The V and J ends lost 0 bases and 0 bases respectively, with 13 bases between them. CDR3 sequence: CASSLVGGGPSYEQYF. As DNA, the CDR3 is TGCGCCAGCAGCTTGGTTGGCGGGGGCCCCTCCTACGAGCAGTACTTC.

This clone appeared a few times. This chain connects TRBV6-5 to TRBJ1-2; 11 bases agree with TRBD1. The CDR3 consists of 16 residues. Germline values: CDR1 MNHEY, CDR2 SVGAGI. The V segment lost 2 bases and the J segment 4 bases; nucleotides outside the gene matches: 6. CDR3 region: CASSYIRTGGGYGYTF. For the CDR3, the DNA is TGTGCCAGCAGTTACATTCGGACAGGGGGCGGCTATGGCTACACCTTC.

The chain joins TRBV6-2 or TRBV6-3 to TRBJ2-7; weak D call: TRBD1 (5 bases). There are 13 residues in the CDR3. CDR1 is MNHEY, CDR2 SVGEGT, per germline. V was pared by 0 bases and J by 6 bases, with 9 bases between. As DNA, the CDR3 is TGTGCCAGCAGTTACTCGATCAGGGCCGAGCAGTACTTC. As protein: CASSYSIRAEQYF.

The chain combines TRBV6-6 with TRBJ1-6; D not certain. V shed 2 bases and J shed 10 bases, with 12 bases lying between them. Germline CDR1 MNHNY, CDR2 SVGAGI (reference sequence). The CDR3 spans 14 residues. CDR3 DNA: TGTGCCAGCAGTTACACTACAAGGAGGTCACCCCTCCACTTT. It codes for CASSYTTRRSPLHF.

This chain uses TRBV9 with TRBJ1-2, with D possibly matching TRBD1 (5 bases). The CDR3 sequence is 14 residues long. Deletions cut 4 bases from V and 5 bases from J, with 15 bases between. Germline values: CDR1 SGDLS, CDR2 YYNGEE. The CDR3 region has the DNA TGTGCCAGCAGCCCACGGACACCTACGTATGGCTACACCTTC. Residues: CASSPRTPTYGYTF.

The genes are TRBV6-1 and TRBJ1-5; D call uncertain. CDR3 length: 14 amino acids. Deletions cut 3 bases from V and 1 base from J, with 7 bases between. Germline V gene sequence: CDR1 MNHNS, CDR2 SASEGT. CDR3 region: CASSDSLSNQPQHF. CDR3 sequence (DNA): TGTGCCAGCAGTGATTCTCTAAGCAATCAGCCCCAGCATTTT.

V usage is TRBV29-1 and J usage is TRBJ2-3; D is unclear. With 5 bases removed from V and 0 bases from J, the gap between germline ends came to 12 bases. Germline CDR1 is SQVTM and CDR2 is ANQGSEA. The CDR3 is 14 residues long. The CDR3 bases are TGCAGCGTTATAGAACCTCCTAGCACAGATACGCAGTATTTT. This encodes CSVIEPPSTDTQYF.

The chain uses TRBV5-1 and TRBJ1-1; 7 nucleotides match TRBD1. In germline, CDR1 is SGHRS, CDR2 YFSETQ. This CDR3 has 14 residues. The ends lost 0 bases at V and 3 bases at J; junction bases unmatched: 2. Here the CDR3 DNA reads TGCGCCAGCAGCTTGGGAACAGGGGACACTGAAGCTTTCTTT. It specifies CASSLGTGDTEAFF.

The V call is TRBV19, the J call TRBJ1-1; no reliable D call. Trimming stripped 5 bases from V and 1 base from J, with 14 bases between. Germline V gene lookup returns CDR1 LNHDA and CDR2 SQIVND (reference sequence). The CDR3 extends over 15 amino acids. The CDR3 region is CASSPPRWRNTEAFF. In DNA form, the CDR3 reads TGTGCCAGTAGTCCCCCCCGTTGGAGGAACACTGAAGCTTTCTTT.

This clone was counted only a few times. J is TRBJ2-2 and V is TRBV7-2, with TRBD1 matching 7 bases. CDR3 size: 16 residues. V was clipped by 7 bases and J by 1 base; unmatched bases: 9. CDR1 SGHTA and CDR2 FQGNSA come from the germline V gene. The CDR3 loop is CASIPMGTVNTGELFF. The CDR3 DNA is TGTGCCAGCATCCCAATGGGGACAGTGAACACCGGGGAGCTGTTTTTT.